This TCR beta chain came from a study of shared clonotypes between healthy human individuals. V lost 7 bases, J lost 6 bases, and 9 bases stayed unmatched. The germline V gene encodes CDR1 MNHNS and CDR2 SASEGT. The length of the CDR3 is 15 residues. Generated by immunoSEQ multiplex PCR, the TCRdb table keeps only in-frame clones and is missing some. This sample has about 2.4 million clones; over 85% occur once, and the top ten carry 0.14%. The genes are TRBV6-1 and TRBJ1-5, with 10 bases that match TRBD1. The source material was naive CD4+ T cells sorted from blood. The subset was: CD45RA+ positively selected. This receptor was taken from a young man in good health. The CDR3 DNA follows: TGTGCCAGCATGCCGGGACAGGGGACGATTCAGCCCCAGCATTTT. Its protein product is CASMPGQGTIQPQHF.